This record covers a single T cell receptor (beta chain). The assay was immunoSEQ multiplex PCR, and TCRdb's table has in-frame clones only and misses some. This sample has 350,000 to 550,000 clones, with about 91% found just once. The data originate from a study of Ad26.COV2.S vaccination and SARS-CoV-2 variants. V lost 6 bases and J 9 bases, leaving 20 bases between the germline ends. Germline CDR1 and CDR2: SNHLY and FYNNEI. This CDR3 contains 14 residues. Described treatment: some 20 received Ad26.COV2.S at low or high dose, single or two shots; roughly 5 received placebo; per-sample allocation not given. Specimens were obtained on day 63 following the first vaccine or placebo injection.

The J gene is TRBJ1-1, the V gene TRBV2; a weak D match, TRBD1 (6 bases). This clonotype originated in a person aged 18-65 years who received the Ad26.COV2.S COVID-19 vaccine or a placebo. Sequences were derived from peripheral blood, sampled in a trial of Ad26.COV2.S vaccine versus placebo. The DNA of the CDR3 is TGTGCCAGCAGACTCGAAATGCGGCAGGGGCAAGCTTTCTTT. Translating gives CASRLEMRQGQAFF.